The rows below give T cell receptor beta chains drawn from one sample of a study of T-cell reconstitution after alpha-beta-depleted transplantation in children. TCRdb re-called the PCR reads with MiXCR, one entry per CDR3 protein. The sample records about 980,000 distinct CDR3 sequences, about 30% being singletons. Source: PBMCs, mostly from graft donor cells, taken 360 days after TCRalphabeta/CD19-depleted stem cell transplant. The receptors here all came from a boy in the first two years of life who had a stem cell transplant for SCID, so the T cells may come from the graft donor. Each CDR3 is given with its conserved first and last residue. D genes are given only for firm matches. Size is stated for part of the rows, as once, few or many counts, or as a class when the clone is expanded.

>NA|NA|TRBV2|TRBJ1-4
TGTGCCAGCAGTGAGGGGGGGGCCCGTAATGAAAAACTGTTTTTT
CASSEGGARNEKLFF
>few|NA|TRBV7-2|TRBJ2-7
TGTGCCAGCAGCTTAGCACCAGGATGGGGGTACGAGCAGTACTTC
CASSLAPGWGYEQYF
>NA|TRBD1|TRBV7-3|TRBJ2-7
TGTGCCAGCAGCAAAATGGGACAGATCTACGAGCAGTACTTC
CASSKMGQIYEQYF
>NA|TRBD1|TRBV11-2|TRBJ1-2
TGTGCCAGCAGCTTAGGAGTAGCAGGGGGGGGCTACACCTTC
CASSLGVAGGGYTF
>few|TRBD1|TRBV20-1|TRBJ2-1
TGCAGTGCTAGGACCGGGACAGGGTCCTACAATGAGCAGTTCTTC
CSARTGTGSYNEQFF
>NA|NA|TRBV18|TRBJ1-2
TGTGCCAGCTCACCCCCGGCTTTCTATGGCTACACCTTC
CASSPPAFYGYTF
>NA|NA|TRBV5-5|TRBJ2-2
TGTGCCAGCAGCTTGGAGGGCAGGGGGGCCGGGGAGCTGTTTTTT
CASSLEGRGAGELFF
>NA|NA|TRBV2|TRBJ2-7
TGTGCCAGCAGTGTTGCCAGATCCTACGAGCAGTACTTC
CASSVARSYEQYF
>few|NA|TRBV7-6|TRBJ2-1
TGTGCCAGCAGCTTATGGGGAGGTCAAGGCAATGAGCAGTTCTTC
CASSLWGGQGNEQFF
>few|TRBD1|TRBV5-1|TRBJ2-2
TGCGCCAGCAGATTACAGGGGGCGCCGGGCACCGGGGAGCTGTTTTTT
CASRLQGAPGTGELFF
>NA|NA|TRBV5-1|TRBJ1-1
TGCGCCAGCAGCTGGCGGACAGCGATGAACACTGAAGCTTTCTTT
CASSWRTAMNTEAFF
>few|NA|TRBV20-1|TRBJ2-1
TGCAGTGCTGAGCAAGACGGGAACCCCATCGATGAGCAGTTCTTC
CSAEQDGNPIDEQFF
>few|NA|TRBV5-6|TRBJ2-2
TGTGCCAGCACTACGAAGAGGAGGGAGAACACCGGGGAGCTGTTTTTT
CASTTKRRENTGELFF
>NA|NA|TRBV5-1|TRBJ2-5
TGCGCCAGCAGGACAAGGCACGGGATCCGGCAAGAGACCCAGTACTTC
CASRTRHGIRQETQYF
>few|TRBD1|TRBV4-1|TRBJ2-2
TGCGCCAGCCAGACTAAGCCCGGGACAGGGAACGGCGGGGAGCTGTTTTTT
CASQTKPGTGNGGELFF
>NA|NA|TRBV28|TRBJ2-1
TGTGCCAGCAGTTTGCCCGCCTGGGCTAATGAGCAGTTCTTC
CASSLPAWANEQFF
>NA|NA|TRBV12-3/TRBV12-4|TRBJ2-2
TGTGCCTGGAAAGGAGGGGGCTCGAACACCGGGGAGCTGTTTTTT
CAWKGGGSNTGELFF
>many|TRBD1|TRBV12-3/TRBV12-4|TRBJ2-5
TGTGCCAGCAGTTTAGCCTCTGTCAGGGGGCGAGAGGAGACCCAGTACTTC
CASSLASVRGREETQYF
>NA|NA|TRBV4-2|TRBJ1-5
TGTGCCAGCAGCCAAGATAGGCAGGGCAGACAGCCCCAGCATTTT
CASSQDRQGRQPQHF
>NA|TRBD2|TRBV6-5|TRBJ2-2
TGTGCCAGCAGTTATCTAGCGGGGGGCCCCAACACCGGGGAGCTGTTTTTT
CASSYLAGGPNTGELFF
>few|TRBD1|TRBV5-1|TRBJ2-7
TGCGCCAGCAGCTTGTATTTAACCTCCGGGACAGGGGGCAGTTACGAGCAGTACTTC
CASSLYLTSGTGGSYEQYF
>many|TRBD2|TRBV5-1|TRBJ2-3
TGCGCCAGCAGGCATCGCCTAGCGGGGGACACAGATACGCAGTATTTT
CASRHRLAGDTDTQYF
>many|TRBD1|TRBV5-1|TRBJ2-7
TGTGCCAGCAGCTTGGGTACAGGGGGATCCTACGAGCAGTACTTC
CASSLGTGGSYEQYF
>NA|NA|TRBV12-3/TRBV12-4|TRBJ2-7
TGTGCCAGCAGTTTATATTTCTACGAGCAGTACTTC
CASSLYFYEQYF
>NA|TRBD2|TRBV11-1|TRBJ2-2
TGTGCCAGCAGTCGTGGACTAGCGGGGGAGGTATCCGGGGAGCTGTTTTTT
CASSRGLAGEVSGELFF
>NA|TRBD1|TRBV3-1|TRBJ2-1
TGTGCCAGCAGCCATTTGACAGGGCAGGGGAATGAGCAGTTCTTC
CASSHLTGQGNEQFF
>many|TRBD2|TRBV3-1|TRBJ2-1
TGTGCCAGCAGCCAGGATACTAGCGCAGGGTGGGGGGAGCAGTTCTTC
CASSQDTSAGWGEQFF
>many|TRBD2|TRBV4-1|TRBJ2-3
TGCGCCAGCACCGAAGGACTAGCAGCTAGCACAGATACGCAGTATTTT
CASTEGLAASTDTQYF
>few|NA|TRBV12-3/TRBV12-4|TRBJ1-1
TGTGCCAGCAGTTTATCCCAGGGAGGGACTGAAGCTTTCTTT
CASSLSQGGTEAFF
>few|NA|TRBV19|TRBJ2-1
TGTGCCAGTAGTAAACGGACACAACAGGGAGAGCAGTTCTTC
CASSKRTQQGEQFF
>few|NA|TRBV29-1|TRBJ2-1
TGCAGCGTGGGACCAGGGGCGCTTAGGGGGGTCTATGAGCAGTTCTTC
CSVGPGALRGVYEQFF
>once|NA|TRBV29-1|TRBJ2-1
TGCAGCGCTCGATTCTCCTACAATGAGCAGTTCTTC
CSARFSYNEQFF
>NA|TRBD2|TRBV5-1|TRBJ2-1
TGCGCCAGCAGCATCCGCCCAGCGGGGGCCTACAATGAGCAGTTCTTC
CASSIRPAGAYNEQFF
>NA|TRBD2|TRBV5-4|TRBJ2-1
TGTGCCAGCAGCTTGGGCGGGGGGGGCTGGAATGAGCAGTTCTTC
CASSLGGGGWNEQFF
>NA|TRBD1|TRBV14|TRBJ1-2
TGTGCCAGCAGCCAAGATCGTCGGACAGGGGTTGAGGGCTACACCTTC
CASSQDRRTGVEGYTF
>NA|NA|TRBV28|TRBJ2-2
TGTGCCAGCAGTTTCAGGGGATCTAGGGCCGGGGAGCTGTTTTTT
CASSFRGSRAGELFF
>NA|NA|TRBV6-2/TRBV6-3|TRBJ2-1
TGTGCCAGCAACCTCAAAGGGGGCTCCTACAATGAGCAGTTCTTC
CASNLKGGSYNEQFF
>few|TRBD2|TRBV20-1|TRBJ2-1
TGCAGTGCTAGGAGCCCGGGACTAGTTACAAATGAGCAGTTCTTC
CSARSPGLVTNEQFF
>NA|NA|TRBV28|TRBJ1-3
TGTGCCAGCAGTACCCGACAGCTTTCGGGAAACACCATATATTTT
CASSTRQLSGNTIYF
>NA|NA|TRBV20-1|TRBJ1-1
TGCAGTGCTAGAGGGGGGACTGTGAACACTGAAGCTTTCTTT
CSARGGTVNTEAFF
>NA|NA|TRBV12-3/TRBV12-4|TRBJ2-4
TGTGCCAGTCGGGAGCTAAACATTCAGTACTTC
CASRELNIQYF
>few|TRBD1|TRBV7-9|TRBJ1-1
TGTGCCAGCAGCCTTCCGGGACAGGGGGAGAACACTGAAGCTTTCTTT
CASSLPGQGENTEAFF
>NA|TRBD2|TRBV7-1|TRBJ2-3
TGTGCCAGCAGCTCCCGGGGACTAGCGGGGGGTCGGGATACGCAGTATTTT
CASSSRGLAGGRDTQYF
>few|NA|TRBV25-1|TRBJ2-3
TGTGCCAGCAGCCACGGGTTCGGCGGGGCCTTCACAGATACGCAGTATTTT
CASSHGFGGAFTDTQYF
>few|TRBD2|TRBV5-1|TRBJ2-3
TGCGCCAGCAGGAAAACTAGCGGGGGCAGTATAGATACGCAGTATTTT
CASRKTSGGSIDTQYF
>many|TRBD2|TRBV12-3/TRBV12-4|TRBJ2-2
TGTGCCAGCAGTTTCGAGGGTTCGGTTGGACTAGCGGGGTCCGGGGAGCTGTTTTTT
CASSFEGSVGLAGSGELFF
>NA|NA|TRBV4-2|TRBJ1-6
TGTGCCAGCAGCCAAGAAGGGATTCGCGGTTCACCCCTCCACTTT
CASSQEGIRGSPLHF
>NA|NA|TRBV4-1|TRBJ1-5
TGCGCCAGCAGCCAAGAGGGCCGGCAGCCCCAGCATTTT
CASSQEGRQPQHF
>NA|NA|TRBV7-9|TRBJ2-3
TGTGCCAGCAGCTTAGTATACGCTCTTCTCACAGATACGCAGTATTTT
CASSLVYALLTDTQYF
>few|NA|TRBV15|TRBJ1-4
TGTGCCACCAGCAGAGAGTTTCAGGGCTATAATGAAAAACTGTTTTTT
CATSREFQGYNEKLFF
>few|NA|TRBV6-1|TRBJ2-7
TGTGCCAGCTCGGTAGAGTTTACCTACGAGCAGTACTTC
CASSVEFTYEQYF
>few|NA|TRBV20-1|TRBJ2-3
TGCAGTGCTCCCTCTAGAGCTAGCACAGATACGCAGTATTTT
CSAPSRASTDTQYF
>NA|NA|TRBV14|TRBJ2-2
TGTGCCAGCAGCCATCTAGAGAACACCGGGGAGCTGTTTTTT
CASSHLENTGELFF
>NA|NA|TRBV7-7|TRBJ2-2
TGTGCCAGCAGCAAAACAGGGCCGGGTAACACCGGGGAGCTGTTTTTT
CASSKTGPGNTGELFF
>NA|NA|TRBV5-1|TRBJ1-1
TGCGCCAGCAGCTCGCAGGACGGACTGAACACTGAAGCTTTCTTT
CASSSQDGLNTEAFF